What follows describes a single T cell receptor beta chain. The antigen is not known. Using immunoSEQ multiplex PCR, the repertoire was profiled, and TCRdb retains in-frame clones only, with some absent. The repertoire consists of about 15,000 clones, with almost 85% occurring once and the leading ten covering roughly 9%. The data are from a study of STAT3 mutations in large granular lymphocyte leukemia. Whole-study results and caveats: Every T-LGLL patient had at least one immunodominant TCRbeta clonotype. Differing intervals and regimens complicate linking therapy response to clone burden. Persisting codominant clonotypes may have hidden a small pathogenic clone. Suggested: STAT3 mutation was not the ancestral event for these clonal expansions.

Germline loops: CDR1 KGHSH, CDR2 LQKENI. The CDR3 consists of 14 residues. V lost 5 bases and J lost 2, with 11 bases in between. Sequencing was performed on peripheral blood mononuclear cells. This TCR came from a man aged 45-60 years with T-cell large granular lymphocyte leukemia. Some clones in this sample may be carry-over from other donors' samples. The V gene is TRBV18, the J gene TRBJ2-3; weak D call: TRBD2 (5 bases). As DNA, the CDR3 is TGTGCCAGCTCAACTAAAGCGGTCACAGATACGCAGTATTTT. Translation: CASSTKAVTDTQYF.